This is a list of T cell receptor beta chains from one sample in a study of human T cells and chemical hapten exposure. TCRdb recomputed calls from the RACE reads with MiXCR, one row per CDR3 protein. The sample has about 46,000 distinct CDR3 sequences, 9.4% seen once. Sequenced here: whole blood, sampled in connection with sensitization to the hapten diphenylcyclopropenone (DPC). Receptors were obtained from a woman aged 40 to 55 with alopecia areata. Some clones in this sample may be carry-over from other donors' samples. Each CDR3 is given with its conserved first and last residue. D genes are given only for firm matches. Clone size is shown for a subset of rows, as once, few, many or a class of expanded clone.

V: TRBV3-1
J: TRBJ2-5
size: .
D: .
CDR3: CASSQGFRNSAQETQYF
DNA: TGTGCCAGCAGCCAAGGTTTTCGGAACTCAGCCCAAGAGACCCAGTACTTC

V: TRBV18
J: TRBJ2-2
size: few
D: .
CDR3: CASSPNGGGTAGELFF
DNA: TGTGCCAGCTCACCAAACGGAGGGGGCACCGCCGGGGAGCTGTTTTTT

V: TRBV7-2
J: TRBJ2-5
size: many
D: TRBD2
CDR3: CASSPGGSGGQTQYF
DNA: TGTGCCAGCAGCCCAGGGGGTAGCGGGGGGCAGACCCAGTACTTC

V: TRBV20-1
J: TRBJ1-5
size: few
D: .
CDR3: CSAIQGNQPQHF
DNA: TGCAGTGCTATTCAGGGCAATCAGCCCCAGCATTTT

V: TRBV20-1
J: TRBJ1-3
size: .
D: TRBD1
CDR3: CSARRQGVRGSTIYF
DNA: TGCAGTGCTAGAAGGCAGGGGGTTCGTGGAAGCACCATATATTTT

V: TRBV7-9
J: TRBJ1-4
size: few
D: TRBD1
CDR3: CASSARQGLNEKLFF
DNA: TGTGCCAGCAGCGCACGACAGGGGCTAAATGAAAAACTGTTTTTT

V: TRBV29-1
J: TRBJ1-3
size: .
D: .
CDR3: CSATGGLSGNTIYF
DNA: TGCAGCGCCACCGGGGGACTATCTGGAAACACCATATATTTT

V: TRBV7-6
J: TRBJ1-1
size: many
D: .
CDR3: CASSLRGGPNTEAFF
DNA: TGTGCCAGCAGCCTCCGCGGGGGCCCGAACACTGAAGCTTTCTTT

V: TRBV20-1
J: TRBJ1-6
size: many
D: .
CDR3: CSARGRSYNSPLHF
DNA: TGCAGTGCGCGGGGAAGGTCCTATAATTCACCCCTCCACTTT

V: TRBV20-1
J: TRBJ1-1
size: many
D: .
CDR3: CSARDDGKNTEAFF
DNA: TGCAGTGCTAGAGATGATGGGAAGAACACTGAAGCTTTCTTT

V: TRBV2
J: TRBJ2-7
size: .
D: .
CDR3: CASRSGYSPYEQYF
DNA: TGTGCCAGCAGATCCGGGTACAGCCCCTACGAGCAGTACTTC